Listed here are 5 T cell receptor beta chains from one sample, sequenced in a study of patients and donors after allogeneic stem cell transplantation. TCRdb fed the RT-PCR reads into MiXCR, producing one record per CDR3 protein. The sample has 200,000 to 250,000 distinct CDR3 sequences, 11% to 15% seen once. Input material: blood, either unsorted or a sorted T cell fraction (not recorded which). The receptors derive from a human donor who was either an allogeneic HSCT recipient or a stem cell or donor lymphocyte infusion donor (not recorded which). It is not recorded whose cells these are; they may come from a transplant donor.

The table lists this clonotype with many counts. J is TRBJ2-3 and V is TRBV5-1; 9 positions agree with TRBD2. The CDR3 covers 15 residues. The ends lost 0 bases at V and 3 bases at J; junction bases unmatched: 2. Per the germline V gene, CDR1 is SGHRS and CDR2 is YFSETQ. CDR3 in amino acids: CASSLGSGSTDTQYF. CDR3 bases: TGCGCCAGCAGCTTGGGTAGCGGGAGTACAGATACGCAGTATTTT.

This clonotype has a count of ten or more. The chain has TRBV20-1 and TRBJ2-5; 11 bases line up with TRBD2. This CDR3 is built from 17 residues. Germline V gene lookup returns CDR1 DFQATT and CDR2 SNEGSKA (reference sequence). V gave up 6 bases and J gave up 0 bases; unmatched junction bases: 12. The DNA for the CDR3 is TGCAGTGCCGAAATTGGGACTAGCGGTCACTACCAAGAGACCCAGTACTTC. Translated, it gives CSAEIGTSGHYQETQYF.

This clonotype was counted only a few times. The chain joins TRBV18 to TRBJ2-2; D gene ambiguous. The V gene's germline CDR1 is KGHSH and CDR2 LQKENI. This CDR3 region has 16 residues. Trimming took 3 bases from V and 1 from J, leaving 12 bases between them. This chain's CDR3 is CASSPHPTVNTGELFF. As DNA, the CDR3 is TGTGCCAGCTCACCGCACCCGACCGTGAACACCGGGGAGCTGTTTTTT.

Ten or more counts support this clonotype. V is TRBV5-1 and J is TRBJ2-2, with D perhaps TRBD1 (6 bases). The ends were cut back, 4 bases at V and 7 bases at J, with 14 bases in the middle. The CDR3 has 14 amino acids. Germline V gene sequence: CDR1 SGHRS, CDR2 YFSETQ. Here the CDR3 DNA reads TGCGCCAGCAGCCCCGCACAGGGACGCGGGGAGCTGTTTTTT. This encodes CASSPAQGRGELFF.

A few counts support this clonotype. The rearrangement uses TRBV7-8 and TRBJ2-3; 7 nucleotides line up with TRBD2. The CDR3 length is 16 residues. Losses at the gene ends were 6 bases for V and 1 base for J; bases not matched to a gene: 10. Germline V gene sequence: CDR1 SGHVS, CDR2 FQNEAQ. DNA of the CDR3: TGTGCCAGCAGTACCCCGGGGACTATGGGCACAGATACGCAGTATTTT. It translates to CASSTPGTMGTDTQYF.